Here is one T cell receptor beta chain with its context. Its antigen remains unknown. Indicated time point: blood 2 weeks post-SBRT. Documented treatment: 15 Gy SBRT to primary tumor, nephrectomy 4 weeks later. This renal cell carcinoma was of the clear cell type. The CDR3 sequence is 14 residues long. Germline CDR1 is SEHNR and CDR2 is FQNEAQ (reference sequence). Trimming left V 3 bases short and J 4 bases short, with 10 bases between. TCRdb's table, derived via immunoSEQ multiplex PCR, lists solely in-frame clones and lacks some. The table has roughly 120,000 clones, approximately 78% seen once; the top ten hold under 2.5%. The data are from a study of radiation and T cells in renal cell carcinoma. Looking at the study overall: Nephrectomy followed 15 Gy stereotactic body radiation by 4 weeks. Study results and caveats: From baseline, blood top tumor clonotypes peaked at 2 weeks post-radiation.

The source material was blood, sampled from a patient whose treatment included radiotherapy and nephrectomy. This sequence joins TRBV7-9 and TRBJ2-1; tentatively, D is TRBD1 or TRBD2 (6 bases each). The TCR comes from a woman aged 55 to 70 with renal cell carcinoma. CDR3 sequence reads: CASSFGGRYNEQFF. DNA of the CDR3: TGTGCCAGCAGCTTCGGGGGCAGATACAATGAGCAGTTCTTC.